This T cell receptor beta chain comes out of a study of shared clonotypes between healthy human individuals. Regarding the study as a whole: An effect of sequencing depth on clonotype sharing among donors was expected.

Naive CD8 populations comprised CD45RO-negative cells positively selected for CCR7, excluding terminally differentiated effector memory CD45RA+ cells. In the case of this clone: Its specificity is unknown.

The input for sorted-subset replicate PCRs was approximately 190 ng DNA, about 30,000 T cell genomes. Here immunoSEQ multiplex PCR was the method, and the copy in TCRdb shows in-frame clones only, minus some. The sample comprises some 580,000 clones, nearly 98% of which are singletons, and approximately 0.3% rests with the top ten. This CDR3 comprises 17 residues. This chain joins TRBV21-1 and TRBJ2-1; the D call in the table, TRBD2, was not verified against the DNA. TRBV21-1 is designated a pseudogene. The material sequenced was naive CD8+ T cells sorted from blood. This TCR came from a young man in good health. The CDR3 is CASSNPSSGNSSNEQFF. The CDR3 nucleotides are TGTGCCAGCAGCAACCCGAGTTCCGGGAACTCTTCTAATGAGCAGTTCTTC.